The rows below give T cell receptor beta chains drawn from one sample of a study of T cell responses to AZD1222 COVID-19 vaccine. Clones were read by immunoSEQ multiplex PCR, and TCRdb kept only the in-frame ones, dropping some. Counted here are about 95,000 clones, roughly 89% occurring once; the ten biggest clones make up about 3.7%. Sequencing was performed on peripheral blood, taken on day 0 of AZD1222 vaccination. Receptor source: an adult in good health. CDR3s leave out the opening cysteine and the closing phenylalanine or tryptophan. A D gene is named only where the DNA matches it firmly.

cdr3_aa v_call d_call j_call
ASSYGGEAGELF TRBV6-2/TRBV6-3 TRBD2 TRBJ2-2
ASTSGGTGGSPLH TRBV28 TRBD1 TRBJ1-6
ASSSPSGAAEWTQH TRBV7-3 . TRBJ1-5
ASSVGAGLNYGYT TRBV9 . TRBJ1-2
ASSTLTGSGDQPQH TRBV19 . TRBJ1-5
AIGQGDSPLH TRBV2 TRBD1 TRBJ1-6
ASSGGQGELYGYT TRBV5-1 TRBD1 TRBJ1-2
ASSHPTAFYPF TRBV4-1 . TRBJ1-1
ASSPGHSRGPGEKLF TRBV18 TRBD1 TRBJ1-4
ASSWDRVQETQY TRBV5-1 TRBD1 TRBJ2-5
ASSLGGGTTTDTQY TRBV5-4 TRBD2 TRBJ2-3
ASSFQSGGTGELF TRBV5-1 TRBD2 TRBJ2-2
ASSHDRELYNEQF TRBV7-6 TRBD1 TRBJ2-1
ASSYSTGGGNTIY TRBV6-5 TRBD1 TRBJ1-3
ASDANSGNTIY TRBV6-6 . TRBJ1-3
ASSFYGSWVGNQPQH TRBV28 . TRBJ1-5
ASRLGGPLQGEQF TRBV11-2 . TRBJ2-1
ASSLQRGANTGELF TRBV3-1/TRBV3-2 TRBD2 TRBJ2-2